Sequencing of this T cell receptor (beta chain) was carried out in a study of blood T cell repertoires in COVID-19. Study-wide context: T cells, B-cell-depleted T cells, or PBMCs provided the cDNA or gDNA that served as material.

Turning to this clone: The sample contains more than one DNA sequence encoding this CDR3.

Original processing notes: Estimation of nucleated cell counts was performed using reference gene primer amplification. Profiled with immunoSEQ multiplex PCR; TCRdb holds only in-frame clones, not every one. V and J calls and clone size come straight from that table; D and trimming were deduced from the DNA. The sample holds 400,000 or so clones, around 87% seen once. The specimen was PBMCs or T cells enriched from blood (not recorded which). This receptor was taken from a man aged 40-55 years in a cohort exposed to, infected with or recovered from COVID-19 (not recorded which).

The CDR3 coding sequence is TGCGCCAGCAGCTTAGGCGGCATGAACACTGAAGCTTTCTTT. It translates to CASSLGGMNTEAFF. This chain links TRBV5-1 with TRBJ1-1; no definite D call. Trimming stripped 2 bases from V and 0 bases from J, with 8 bases between. Germline CDR1 SGHRS, CDR2 YFSETQ. This CDR3 is built from 14 residues.